This TCR beta chain was profiled in a study of human versus mouse CDR3 diversity and MHC coevolution. The table came from immunoSEQ multiplex PCR; TCRdb's copy has only in-frame clones and leaves some out. The sample yields around 74,000 clones, 85% to 95% seen once. The TCR originated in a person between 25 and 69 years old in good health. Sequencing was carried out using naive CD4+ T cells from blood. The subset: CD45RO-negative CD62L-positive naive CD4 T cells.

Here the CDR3 DNA reads TGCGCCAGCAGCCCAGGGACTAGCGGGGGGGCGGCCTACGAGCAGTACTTC. The encoded protein is CASSPGTSGGAAYEQYF. V is TRBV5-1 and J is TRBJ2-7, with 16 positions matching TRBD2. Germline assignment: CDR1 SGHRS and CDR2 YFSETQ. The CDR3 is 17 amino acids. With V trimmed by 4 bases and J by 2 bases, 6 bases remained unmatched.